These 22 T cell receptor beta chains share one sample of origin, sequenced in a study of long-term antiretroviral therapy in people with HIV. Samples were assayed with immunoSEQ v3.0 at survey level. The data were produced by immunoSEQ multiplex PCR, yet TCRdb's version contains in-frame clones alone and is incomplete. The sample yields nearly 50,000 clones, about 80% seen once. The sequenced sample was unsorted PBMCs, obtained 0.8 years after starting antiretroviral therapy. Every receptor here comes from a woman between 18 and 29 years old with HIV.

The chain recombines TRBV11-1 with TRBJ1-1; D remains unclear. Germline V gene lookup returns CDR1 SGHAT and CDR2 FQDESV (reference sequence). The CDR3 contains 14 residues. V lost 1 base and J 5 bases, leaving 11 bases between the germline ends. The CDR3 DNA reads TGTGCCAGCAGCTTAGGGGTAGCGTGGACTGAAGCTTTCTTT. It specifies CASSLGVAWTEAFF.

The gene calls are TRBV6-6 and TRBJ1-1, with D possibly being TRBD1 (6 bases). The length of the CDR3 is 13 residues. The germline V and J ends were trimmed by 5 bases and 6 bases, with 13 bases remaining between them. The germline V gene has CDR1 MNHNY and CDR2 SVGAGI (reference sequence). CDR3 protein: CASSRRAGAEAFF. In DNA form, the CDR3 reads TGTGCCAGCAGTCGCCGGGCAGGGGCTGAAGCTTTCTTT.

The chain couples TRBV15 to TRBJ2-3; TRBD2 agrees at 14 bases. The CDR3 loop spans 16 amino acids. Germline lookup yields CDR1 LNHNV and CDR2 YYDKDF (reference sequence). V dropped 4 bases and J dropped 5; count of bases not matched to a gene: 5. CDR3 protein: CATSTGTSGSLDTQYF. The DNA for the CDR3 is TGTGCCACCAGCACCGGGACTAGCGGGAGCTTAGATACGCAGTATTTT.

The CDR3 DNA is TGTGCCAGCAGCTTGGAGCTGGGAATGGGAGGCTACACCTTC. It is translated as CASSLELGMGGYTF. V is TRBV5-5 and J is TRBJ1-2; D not resolved. V lost 0 bases and J lost 8, with 14 bases in between. The CDR3 sequence is 14 residues long. Germline lookup yields CDR1 SGHKS and CDR2 YYEKEE (reference sequence).

Here the CDR3 reads CASSGRQGNDEQYF. The CDR3 nucleotides read TGTGCCAGCAGCGGGCGACAGGGGAACGACGAGCAGTACTTC. The genes are TRBV11-3 and TRBJ2-7, with 8 bases fitting TRBD1. Trimming at V came to 5 bases and at J to 5 bases, leaving 8 bases not matched to a gene. The CDR3 runs 14 residues. Per germline, CDR1 SGHNT and CDR2 YENEEA.

V and J are TRBV6-5 and TRBJ2-7, with 10 bases lining up with TRBD1. The germline gives CDR1 MNHEY, CDR2 SVGAGI. The junction had 3 bases not matched to a gene; V was cut back by 4 bases and J by 3 bases. This CDR3 comprises 14 residues. The DNA of the CDR3 is TGTGCCAGCAGTTCAGGACAGGGGGTCTACGAGCAGTACTTC. It is translated as CASSSGQGVYEQYF.

V usage is TRBV19 and J usage is TRBJ2-2; no firm D call. CDR1 is LNHDA and CDR2 is SQIVND in the germline V gene (reference sequence). The CDR3 sequence is 15 residues long. Trimming pared 7 bases from V and 5 bases from J, leaving 17 bases between. CDR3 DNA sequence: TGTGCCAGTACCCTATTGGGTATGGGGACCGGGGAGCTGTTTTTT. It encodes CASTLLGMGTGELFF.

This chain connects TRBV27 to TRBJ1-5; a weak D match, TRBD1 (5 bases). Looked up from germline, CDR1 is MNHEY and CDR2 is SMNVEV (reference sequence). This CDR3 is 17 amino acids long. Trimming left V 1 base short and J 5 bases short, with 18 bases between. CDR3 loop: CASSLWWGTPRDQPQHF. The DNA for the CDR3 is TGTGCCAGCAGTTTATGGTGGGGGACCCCAAGGGATCAGCCCCAGCATTTT.

The rearrangement links TRBV11-3 to TRBJ2-1, with D possibly TRBD1 on 5 matching bases. Germline values: CDR1 SGHNT, CDR2 YENEEA. The germline V and J ends were trimmed by 2 bases and 6 bases, with 17 bases remaining between them. This CDR3 contains 16 residues. The DNA for the CDR3 is TGTGCCAGCAGCTTATACCCCCAGGGTCGAGGCAATGAGCAGTTCTTC. Encoded protein: CASSLYPQGRGNEQFF.

This clone was seen a handful of times. The chain recombines TRBV7-9 with TRBJ1-1; D unresolved. The CDR3 is 13 amino acids. Trimming took 5 bases from V and 8 from J, leaving 15 bases between them. Germline loops: CDR1 SEHNR, CDR2 FQNEAQ (reference sequence). Here the CDR3 DNA reads TGTGCCAGCAGCCCCAAGGAACGGCCGGAAGCTTTCTTT. Its protein is CASSPKERPEAFF.

The chain carries TRBV4-3 and TRBJ2-7; D gene unclear. V lost 4 bases, J lost 0 bases, and 13 bases lay in between. Germline assignment: CDR1 LGHNA and CDR2 YSLEER. CDR3 length: 15 amino acids. The CDR3 loop reads CASSPHPRSSYEQYF. The CDR3 DNA reads TGCGCCAGCAGCCCTCACCCTCGGAGCTCCTACGAGCAGTACTTC.

J is TRBJ2-5 and V is TRBV11-3; TRBD2 agrees at 13 bases. V shed 5 bases, J shed 5 bases, and the junction held 5 bases outside the gene matches. The length of the CDR3 is 15 residues. Germline CDR1 and CDR2: SGHNT and YENEEA. In DNA, the CDR3 is TGTGCCAGCAGCCTAACTAGCGGGAGGGGTGAGACCCAGTACTTC. It is translated as CASSLTSGRGETQYF.

The chain carries TRBV7-2 and TRBJ2-1; D remains unclear. V was pared by 5 bases and J by 7 bases, with 9 bases between. Germline assignment: CDR1 SGHTA and CDR2 FQGNSA. This CDR3 has 12 residues. CDR3 residues: CASSPDRNEQFF. In nucleotides, the CDR3 is TGTGCCAGCAGCCCTGACCGAAATGAGCAGTTCTTC.

V is TRBV6-6 and J is TRBJ1-5; the D gene is possibly TRBD1 (5 bases). The CDR3 has 13 amino acids. V was shortened by 9 bases and J by 9 bases, with 18 bases between the two germline ends. The germline V gene encodes CDR1 MNHNY and CDR2 SVGAGI (reference sequence). DNA for the CDR3: TGTGCCAGTTTTGACAGTGCTCTGAGGCCCCAGCATTTT. Translated: CASFDSALRPQHF.

The rearrangement links TRBV6-1 to TRBJ1-4, with a weak D call TRBD1 (5 bases). The V end was cut by 2 bases, the J end by 7 bases, with 17 bases between. This CDR3 region has 16 residues. Germline V gene sequence: CDR1 MNHNS, CDR2 SASEGT. The CDR3 sequence: CASSELGGTNPEKLFF. The CDR3 nucleotides are TGTGCCAGCAGTGAACTCGGAGGGACGAACCCTGAAAAACTGTTTTTT.

Concerning this clone: Other nucleotide sequences from this sample produce the same CDR3. The V gene is TRBV4-1, the J gene TRBJ2-1, with 8 bases lining up with TRBD1. There are 17 residues in the CDR3. The J segment lost 9 bases and the V segment lost 1 base, leaving 14 bases of the junction unmatched. CDR1 and CDR2 (germline): MGHRA, YSYEKL. CDR3 sequence: CASSQGAVQGADIEQFF. The CDR3 region has the DNA TGCGCCAGCAGCCAAGGAGCTGTGCAGGGGGCGGATATTGAGCAGTTCTTC.

The chain employs TRBV27 and TRBJ1-1; D is unclear. This CDR3 has 14 residues. The V gene lost 5 bases and the J gene lost 1 base, with 11 bases spanning the gap. CDR1 and CDR2 (germline): MNHEY, SMNVEV (reference sequence). Written as DNA, the CDR3 is TGTGCCAGCAGTGTGAAACCCCGGAACACTGAAGCTTTCTTT. It is translated as CASSVKPRNTEAFF.

The rearrangement links TRBV28 to TRBJ1-2; TRBD1 aligns across 7 bases. The CDR3 contains 15 residues. Trimming took 5 bases from V and 0 from J; bases not matched to a gene: 6. Germline-derived CDR1 and CDR2 are MDHEN and SYDVKM. The CDR3 sequence: CASSTYRGTNYGYTF. The CDR3 nucleotides are TGTGCCAGCAGTACTTACAGGGGTACTAACTATGGCTACACCTTC.

This clone was observed once. The V gene is TRBV4-1, the J gene TRBJ1-5; no definite D call. Trimming cost V 1 base and J 0 bases, with 7 bases left between them. Looked up from germline, CDR1 is MGHRA and CDR2 is YSYEKL. The CDR3 is 15 amino acids. The CDR3: CASSQALYSNQPQHF. The DNA for the CDR3 is TGCGCCAGCAGCCAAGCGCTGTATAGCAATCAGCCCCAGCATTTT.

V usage is TRBV7-3 and J usage is TRBJ2-4; the match to TRBD1 covers 7 bases. This CDR3 spans 14 amino acids. With V trimmed by 5 bases and J by 6 bases, 7 bases remained unmatched. Germline CDR1 reads SGHTA; CDR2 reads FQGTGA. The CDR3 protein is CASSATGAGNIQYF. CDR3 DNA sequence: TGTGCCAGCAGCGCCACAGGGGCGGGAAACATTCAGTACTTC. Supplemented by reference TRBV7-3 and TRBJ2-4, the full variable domain reads GAGVSQTPSNKVTEKGKYVELRCDPISGHTALYWYRQSLGQGPEFLIYFQGTGAADDSGLPNDRFFAVRPEGSVSTLKIQRTERGDSAVYLCASSATGAGNIQYFGAGTRLSVL.

The chain recombines TRBV5-6 with TRBJ1-2; 7 positions agree with TRBD1. Losses at the gene ends were 2 bases for V and 3 bases for J; bases not matched to a gene: 1. Germline loops: CDR1 SGHDT, CDR2 YYEEEE. This CDR3 comprises 13 residues. CDR3 protein: CASSLDRDYGYTF. The CDR3 DNA follows: TGTGCCAGCAGCTTAGACAGGGACTATGGCTACACCTTC.

CDR3 residues: CASSIDRGGYNEQFF. Here the CDR3 DNA reads TGTGCCAGTAGTATCGACAGAGGGGGCTACAATGAGCAGTTCTTC. The rearrangement links TRBV19 to TRBJ2-1; perhaps TRBD1 as D (6 bases). Germline CDR1 and CDR2: LNHDA and SQIVND (reference sequence). The CDR3 totals 15 residues. V gave up 3 bases and J gave up 3 bases, with 12 bases separating them. The variable domain in full, with the rest retrieved from reference TRBV19 and TRBJ2-1, is DGGITQSPKYLFRKEGQNVTLSCEQNLNHDAMYWYRQDPGQGLRLIYYSQIVNDFQKGDIAEGYSVSREKKESFPLTVTSAQKNPTAFYLCASSIDRGGYNEQFFGPGTRLTVL.